The entry below describes one T cell receptor beta chain. Its matching antigen is unknown. Germline CDR1 is PRHDT and CDR2 is FYEKMQ (reference sequence). With 0 bases removed from V and 3 bases from J, the gap between germline ends came to 11 bases. The CDR3 covers 16 residues. The data were obtained in a study of OX40 agonist ivuxolimab in advanced cancers. About the research overall: Patients took ivuxolimab, an agonistic anti-OX40 (CD134) antibody.

Study conclusions and caveats: Still undetermined is the antigen specificity of the expanded peripheral T cells. At doses 0.1 to 3.0 mg/kg, CD4+ and CD8+ clones expanded.

Generated by immunoSEQ multiplex PCR, the TCRdb table keeps only in-frame clones and is missing some. This sample has about 84,000 clones, with approximately 93% found just once. The origin of this receptor is an adult with an advanced solid tumor such as melanoma, head and neck, liver or kidney cancer. The chain recombines TRBV13 with TRBJ1-4, with D tentatively TRBD1 (6 bases). The sample here was CD4+ or CD8+ T cells sorted from blood, taken in a trial of the OX40 agonist ivuxolimab. The DNA of the CDR3 is TGTGCCAGCAGCTTAGGCCTGAGGGGGGCTAATGAAAAACTGTTTTTT. As protein: CASSLGLRGANEKLFF.